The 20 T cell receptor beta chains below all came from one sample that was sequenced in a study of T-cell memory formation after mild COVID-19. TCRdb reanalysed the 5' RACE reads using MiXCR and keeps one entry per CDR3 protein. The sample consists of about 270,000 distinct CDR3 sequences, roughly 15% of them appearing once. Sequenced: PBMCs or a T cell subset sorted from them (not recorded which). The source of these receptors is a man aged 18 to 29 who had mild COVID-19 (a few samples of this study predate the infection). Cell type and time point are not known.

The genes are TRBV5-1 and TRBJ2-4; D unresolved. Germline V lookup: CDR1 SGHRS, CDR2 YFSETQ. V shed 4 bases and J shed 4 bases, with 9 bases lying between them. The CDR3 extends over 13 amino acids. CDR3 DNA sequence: TGCGCCAGCAGCGGCGGAGAGAAAAACATTCAGTACTTC. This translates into CASSGGEKNIQYF. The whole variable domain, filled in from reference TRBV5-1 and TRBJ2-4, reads KAGVTQTPRYLIKTRGQQVTLSCSPISGHRSVSWYQQTPGQGLQFLFEYFSETQRNKGNFPGRFSGRQFSNSRSEMNVSTLELGDSALYLCASSGGEKNIQYFGAGTRLSVL.

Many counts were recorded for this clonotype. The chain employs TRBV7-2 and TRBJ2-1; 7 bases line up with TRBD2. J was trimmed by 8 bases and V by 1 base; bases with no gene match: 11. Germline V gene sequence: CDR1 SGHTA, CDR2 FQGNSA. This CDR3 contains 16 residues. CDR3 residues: CASSLVLQRGGYEQFF. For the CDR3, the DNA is TGTGCCAGCAGCTTAGTTCTCCAGCGGGGTGGGTATGAGCAGTTCTTC.

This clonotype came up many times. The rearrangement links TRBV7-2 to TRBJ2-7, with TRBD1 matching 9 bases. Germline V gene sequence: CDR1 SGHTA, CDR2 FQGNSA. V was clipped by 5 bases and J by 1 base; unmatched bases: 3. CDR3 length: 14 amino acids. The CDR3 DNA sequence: TGTGCCAGCAGCCGCGACAGGGGGTCCTACGAGCAGTACTTC. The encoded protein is CASSRDRGSYEQYF. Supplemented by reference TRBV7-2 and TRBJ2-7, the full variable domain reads GAGVSQSPSNKVTEKGKDVELRCDPISGHTALYWYRQSLGQGLEFLIYFQGNSAPDKSGLPSDRFSAERTGGSVSTLTIQRTQQEDSAVYLCASSRDRGSYEQYFGPGTRLTVT.

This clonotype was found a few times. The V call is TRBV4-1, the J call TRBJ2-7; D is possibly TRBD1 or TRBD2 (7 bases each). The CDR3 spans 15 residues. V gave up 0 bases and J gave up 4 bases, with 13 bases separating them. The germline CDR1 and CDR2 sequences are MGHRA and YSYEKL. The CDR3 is CASSQESGGVYEQYV. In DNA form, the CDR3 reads TGCGCCAGCAGCCAAGAATCAGGGGGGGTATACGAGCAGTACGTC.

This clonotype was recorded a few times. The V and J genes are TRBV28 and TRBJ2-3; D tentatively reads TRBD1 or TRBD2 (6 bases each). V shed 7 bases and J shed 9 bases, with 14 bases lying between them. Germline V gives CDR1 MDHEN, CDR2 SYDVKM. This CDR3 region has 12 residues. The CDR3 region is CASMGGPVTQYF. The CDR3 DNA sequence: TGTGCCAGCATGGGGGGCCCGGTGACGCAGTATTTT.

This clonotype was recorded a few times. The CDR3 DNA follows: TGTGCCAGCAGCTTAGAGGTTTTAGGTTGGAGTGAAGCTTTCTTT. As protein: CASSLEVLGWSEAFF. The chain has TRBV11-2 and TRBJ1-1; D unresolved. Trimming shortened V by 0 bases and J by 7 bases, and 15 bases separated the two germline ends. The CDR3 sequence is 15 residues long. Looked up from germline, CDR1 is SGHAT and CDR2 is FQNNGV.

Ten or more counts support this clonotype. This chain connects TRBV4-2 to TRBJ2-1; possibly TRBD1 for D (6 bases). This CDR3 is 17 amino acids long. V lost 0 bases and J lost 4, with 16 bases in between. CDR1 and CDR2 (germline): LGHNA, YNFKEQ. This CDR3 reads CASSQDPHRVRYNEQFF. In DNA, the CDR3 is TGTGCCAGCAGCCAAGATCCCCACAGGGTTCGTTACAATGAGCAGTTCTTC.

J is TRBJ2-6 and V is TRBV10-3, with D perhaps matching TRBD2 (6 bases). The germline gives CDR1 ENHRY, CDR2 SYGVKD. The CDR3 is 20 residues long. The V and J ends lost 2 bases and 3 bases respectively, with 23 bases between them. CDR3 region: CAISEIYLPQGGSGANVLTF. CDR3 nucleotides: TGTGCCATCAGTGAGATTTATCTCCCCCAGGGAGGAAGTGGGGCCAACGTCCTGACTTTC.

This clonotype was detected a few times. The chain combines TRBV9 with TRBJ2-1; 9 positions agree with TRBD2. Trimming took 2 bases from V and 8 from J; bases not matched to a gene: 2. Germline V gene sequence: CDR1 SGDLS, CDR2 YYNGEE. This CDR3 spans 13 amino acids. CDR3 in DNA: TGTGCCAGCAGCGTTAGCGGGGGTGATGAGCAGTTCTTC. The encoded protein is CASSVSGGDEQFF.

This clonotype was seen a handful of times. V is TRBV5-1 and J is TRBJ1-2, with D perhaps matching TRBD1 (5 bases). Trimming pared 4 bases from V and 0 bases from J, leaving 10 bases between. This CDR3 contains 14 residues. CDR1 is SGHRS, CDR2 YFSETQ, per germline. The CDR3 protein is CASSMDTTNYGYTF. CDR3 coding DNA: TGCGCCAGCAGCATGGACACAACTAACTATGGCTACACCTTC.

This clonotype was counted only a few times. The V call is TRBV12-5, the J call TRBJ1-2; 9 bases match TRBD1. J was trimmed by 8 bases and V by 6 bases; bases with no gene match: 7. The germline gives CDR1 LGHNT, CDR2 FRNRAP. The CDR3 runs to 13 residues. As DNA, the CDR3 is TGTGCTAGTGGCATACAGGGGGCGAGGGGCTACACCTTC. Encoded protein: CASGIQGARGYTF.

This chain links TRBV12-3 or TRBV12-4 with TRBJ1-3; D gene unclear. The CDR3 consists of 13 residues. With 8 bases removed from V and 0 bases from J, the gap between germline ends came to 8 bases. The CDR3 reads CASGVHSGNTIYF. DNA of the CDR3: TGTGCCAGCGGGGTGCACTCTGGAAACACCATATATTTT.

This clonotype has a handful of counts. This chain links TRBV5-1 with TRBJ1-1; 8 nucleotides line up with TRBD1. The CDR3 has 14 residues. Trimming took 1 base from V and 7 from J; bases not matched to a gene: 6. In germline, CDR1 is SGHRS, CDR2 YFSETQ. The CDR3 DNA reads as TGCGCCAGCAGCTTGAGCGCGACAGGGGATGAAGCTTTCTTT. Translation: CASSLSATGDEAFF.

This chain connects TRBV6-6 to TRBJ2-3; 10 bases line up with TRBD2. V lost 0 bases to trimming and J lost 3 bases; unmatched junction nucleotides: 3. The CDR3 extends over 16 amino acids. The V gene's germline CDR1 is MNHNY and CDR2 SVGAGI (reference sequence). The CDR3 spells CASSYSIAGGTDTQYF. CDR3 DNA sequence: TGTGCCAGCAGTTACTCGATAGCGGGGGGTACAGATACGCAGTATTTT.

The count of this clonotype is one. As DNA, the CDR3 is TGCGCCAGCAGCCAAGAAACAGGGCGAGGGGATGGCTACACCTTC. Encoded protein: CASSQETGRGDGYTF. This chain joins TRBV4-1 and TRBJ1-2, with D perhaps matching TRBD1 (6 bases). CDR1 is MGHRA, CDR2 YSYEKL, per germline. The CDR3 length is 15 residues. V was shortened by 0 bases and J by 6 bases, with 14 bases between the two germline ends.

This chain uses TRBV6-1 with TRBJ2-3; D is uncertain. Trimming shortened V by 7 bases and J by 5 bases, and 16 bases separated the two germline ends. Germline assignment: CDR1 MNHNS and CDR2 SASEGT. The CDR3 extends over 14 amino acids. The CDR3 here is CASILSNRGDTQYF. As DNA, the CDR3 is TGTGCCAGCATCCTGTCTAATCGTGGAGATACGCAGTATTTT.

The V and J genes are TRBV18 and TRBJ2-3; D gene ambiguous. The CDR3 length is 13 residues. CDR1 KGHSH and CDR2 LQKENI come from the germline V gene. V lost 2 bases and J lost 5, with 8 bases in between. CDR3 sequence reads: CASSPTDGDTQYF. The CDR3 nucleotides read TGTGCCAGCTCACCAACGGACGGAGATACGCAGTATTTT.

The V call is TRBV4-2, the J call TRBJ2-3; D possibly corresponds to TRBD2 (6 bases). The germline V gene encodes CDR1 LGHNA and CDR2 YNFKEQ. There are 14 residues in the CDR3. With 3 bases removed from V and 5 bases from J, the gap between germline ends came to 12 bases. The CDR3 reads CASSHARGLDTQYF. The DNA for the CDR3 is TGTGCCAGCAGCCACGCCCGGGGACTAGATACGCAGTATTTT.

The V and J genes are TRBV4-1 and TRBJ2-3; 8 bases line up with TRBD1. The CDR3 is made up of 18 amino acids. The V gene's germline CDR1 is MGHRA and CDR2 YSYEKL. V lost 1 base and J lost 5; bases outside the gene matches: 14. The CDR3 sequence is CASSQVPMAGGLGDTQYF. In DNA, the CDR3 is TGCGCCAGCAGCCAAGTTCCGATGGCAGGGGGCTTAGGAGATACGCAGTATTTT.

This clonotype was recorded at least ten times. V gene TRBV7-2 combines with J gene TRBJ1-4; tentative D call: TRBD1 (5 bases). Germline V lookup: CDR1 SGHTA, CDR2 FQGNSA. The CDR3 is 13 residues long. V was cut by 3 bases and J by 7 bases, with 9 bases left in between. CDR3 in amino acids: CASSLNGGEKLFF. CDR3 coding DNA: TGTGCCAGCAGCTTGAATGGGGGTGAAAAACTGTTTTTT.